Shown below are 18 T cell receptor beta chains from a single sample sequenced in a study of blood T cell repertoires in COVID-19. The repertoire was sequenced with immunoSEQ multiplex PCR; TCRdb's copy has only in-frame clones and lacks some. The sample has 430,000 or so clones; 88% are singletons. The sample consisted of PBMCs or T cells enriched from blood (not recorded which). The receptors were gathered from a woman between 18 and 30 years old who had been exposed to COVID-19.

The V gene is TRBV6-5, the J gene TRBJ1-6, with D possibly being TRBD1 (5 bases). V was trimmed by 2 bases and J by 7 bases, leaving 15 bases between them. Germline CDR1 MNHEY, CDR2 SVGAGI. This CDR3 comprises 16 residues. DNA of the CDR3: TGTGCCAGCAGTTACACGCAGGGTATGGCGAATTCACCCCTCCACTTT. Protein sequence: CASSYTQGMANSPLHF.

This chain connects TRBV2 to TRBJ1-6; possible D gene TRBD1, 5 bases. Between the trimmed V and J ends, which lost 5 bases and 8 bases, there was a span of 10 bases. The CDR3 has 13 amino acids. Germline V gene lookup returns CDR1 SNHLY and CDR2 FYNNEI. The CDR3 DNA reads as TGTGCCAGCAGTCCTGACAGCTATTCACCCCTCCACTTT. It specifies CASSPDSYSPLHF.

V is TRBV5-1 and J is TRBJ2-7; 10 positions agree with TRBD2. The CDR3 runs 16 residues. V dropped 2 bases and J dropped 2; count of bases not matched to a gene: 7. The germline V gene has CDR1 SGHRS and CDR2 YFSETQ. CDR3 sequence reads: CASSFGGTSDAYEQYF. CDR3 DNA: TGCGCCAGCAGCTTCGGGGGGACTAGCGATGCCTACGAGCAGTACTTC.

The CDR3 loop is CASSYWQGNEKLFF. CDR3 coding DNA: TGTGCCAGCAGTTATTGGCAGGGGAATGAAAAACTGTTTTTT. V gene TRBV6-5 combines with J gene TRBJ1-4; D possibly corresponds to TRBD1 (6 bases). The V end lost 3 bases, the J end lost 5 bases, and 10 bases lay between the germline ends. Germline V lookup: CDR1 MNHEY, CDR2 SVGAGI. This CDR3 has 14 residues.

This sequence joins TRBV19 and TRBJ2-1; unclear D gene. CDR1 LNHDA and CDR2 SQIVND come from the germline V gene (reference sequence). This CDR3 has 13 amino acids. The V and J ends lost 2 bases and 6 bases respectively, with 8 bases between them. The CDR3 region is CASSISGFNEQFF. CDR3 nucleotide sequence: TGTGCCAGTAGTATATCCGGGTTCAATGAGCAGTTCTTC.

This chain uses TRBV19 with TRBJ1-1, with a tentative D call TRBD1 (5 bases). V shed 2 bases and J shed 1 base, with 8 bases lying between them. The CDR3 has 14 residues. Germline lookup yields CDR1 LNHDA and CDR2 SQIVND (reference sequence). This CDR3 is CASSIKGSNTEAFF. Here the CDR3 DNA reads TGTGCCAGTAGTATAAAGGGGTCGAACACTGAAGCTTTCTTT.

The gene calls are TRBV4-1 and TRBJ1-4, with 7 bases identical to TRBD1. Germline V gene lookup returns CDR1 MGHRA and CDR2 YSYEKL. This CDR3 spans 16 amino acids. V lost 6 bases and J lost 8; bases outside the gene matches: 15. The DNA for the CDR3 is TGCGCCAGCAGAAAATCGTACCGGGACAGCCCAGAAAAACTGTTTTTT. Its translation: CASRKSYRDSPEKLFF.

The chain is built from TRBV6-1 and TRBJ1-4, with D possibly matching TRBD1 (5 bases). The CDR3 spans 15 residues. Trimming took off 3 bases at V and 3 bases at J, with 11 bases between the two ends. Germline lookup yields CDR1 MNHNS and CDR2 SASEGT. The CDR3 reads CASSDLLGPNEKLFF. As DNA, the CDR3 is TGTGCCAGCAGTGATCTCTTGGGGCCTAATGAAAAACTGTTTTTT.

This clone was recorded once. V gene TRBV6-6 combines with J gene TRBJ2-7; D possibly corresponds to TRBD2 (5 bases). The CDR3 is 14 residues long. In germline, CDR1 is MNHNY, CDR2 SVGAGI (reference sequence). The V end lost 0 bases, the J end lost 5 bases, and 11 bases lay between the germline ends. In DNA, the CDR3 is TGTGCCAGCAGTTACTCATCGGGATCCCACGAGCAGTACTTC. Its translation: CASSYSSGSHEQYF.

This clone came up a few times. The V and J genes are TRBV29-1 and TRBJ2-7, with 11 positions matching TRBD1. The CDR3 loop spans 13 amino acids. CDR1 is SQVTM, CDR2 ANQGSEA, per germline. Trimming cost V 6 bases and J 2 bases; bases outside gene matches: 3. The CDR3 nucleotides read TGCAGCGTCGGGACAGGGGGTCCCTACGAGCAGTACTTC. It translates to CSVGTGGPYEQYF.

The chain couples TRBV6-1 to TRBJ2-7, with TRBD1 matching over 12 bases. J lost 2 bases, V lost 4 bases, and 12 bases had no gene match. The CDR3 has 18 amino acids. The V gene's germline CDR1 is MNHNS and CDR2 SASEGT. The DNA of the CDR3 is TGTGCCAGCAGTGCCCCCCCCGGGACAGGGGGCTATACCTACGAGCAGTACTTC. This translates into CASSAPPGTGGYTYEQYF.

The chain combines TRBV11-2 with TRBJ2-1, with 11 bases identical to TRBD1. V lost 1 base, J lost 8 bases, and 4 bases stayed unmatched. The CDR3 runs to 15 residues. CDR1 and CDR2 (germline): SGHAT, FQNNGV. The CDR3 region is CASSLGRTGGDEQFF. CDR3 DNA sequence: TGTGCCAGCAGCTTAGGGAGGACAGGGGGCGATGAGCAGTTCTTC.

J is TRBJ2-3 and V is TRBV28, with 8 bases aligning to TRBD2. The V gene's germline CDR1 is MDHEN and CDR2 SYDVKM. This CDR3 has 17 residues. V lost 5 bases, J lost 2 bases, and 12 bases stayed unmatched. The DNA for the CDR3 is TGTGCCAGCAGTACTTTTATTAGCGGGGCCGACACAGATACGCAGTATTTT. Encoded protein: CASSTFISGADTDTQYF.

The V call is TRBV24-1, the J call TRBJ2-1; D not resolved. The CDR3 is made up of 16 amino acids. V gave up 3 bases and J gave up 10 bases, with 21 bases separating them. Germline CDR1 is KGHDR and CDR2 is SFDVKD. CDR3 in DNA: TGTGCCACCAGTGATCCATTAGATGCGCCGAGGCTGGAGCAGTTCTTC. The encoded protein is CATSDPLDAPRLEQFF.

V is TRBV3-1 (or the pseudogene TRBV3-2) and J is TRBJ2-3, with 8 positions matching TRBD2. The CDR3 has 17 amino acids. Germline CDR1 reads LGHDT; CDR2 reads YNNKEL (reference sequence). After removal of 0 bases from V and 3 bases from J, the junction contained 8 bases not matched to a gene. The CDR3 DNA sequence: TGTGCCAGCAGCCAAGATCCCCCAGCGGGGGTGACAGATACGCAGTATTTT. Its protein product is CASSQDPPAGVTDTQYF.

This clone appeared a single time. This chain links TRBV28 with TRBJ2-1, with 8 bases aligning to TRBD1. With 1 base clipped from V and 6 bases from J, the junction kept 5 bases outside the gene matches. The CDR3 length is 15 residues. Germline V gene data show CDR1 as MDHEN and CDR2 as SYDVKM. The CDR3 loop is CASSLSGTGLNEQFF. Here the CDR3 DNA reads TGTGCCAGCAGTTTATCCGGGACAGGACTCAATGAGCAGTTCTTC.

Regarding this clone: Other DNA variants within this sample encode the same CDR3. The chain carries TRBV28 and TRBJ2-3; tentatively, D is TRBD1 (5 bases). CDR1 is MDHEN, CDR2 SYDVKM, per germline. This CDR3 contains 15 residues. The V and J ends lost 0 bases and 1 base respectively, with 8 bases between them. The CDR3 spells CASSLWGLGTDTQYF. CDR3 nucleotide sequence: TGTGCCAGCAGTTTATGGGGGCTCGGCACAGATACGCAGTATTTT.

The table lists this clone with a count of one. The chain links TRBV11-3 to TRBJ2-7; 9 bases agree with TRBD2. Germline V gene sequence: CDR1 SGHNT, CDR2 YENEEA. V gave up 4 bases and J gave up 7 bases; unmatched junction bases: 8. The CDR3 sequence is 14 residues long. Here the CDR3 DNA reads TGTGCCAGCAGCTCAAGCGGGGGGCCGAGGGAGCAGTACTTC. Protein product: CASSSSGGPREQYF.